The present T cell receptor (beta chain) was sequenced within a study of T-cell memory formation after mild COVID-19. General observations from the study: From day 15 to 85, contracting clones were balanced between CD4 and CD8, whereas later expanders leaned toward CD4+. Memory sampled before infection contained some responding clones, suggesting cross-reactive memory joined. Mainly CM and EM harbored the contracting CD4+ clones; mainly EMRA harbored the CD8+ ones.

MiXCR, run by TCRdb on the 5' RACE reads, gives a single entry per CDR3 protein. The table has tens of thousands of distinct CDR3 sequences, roughly 16% seen once. From germline, CDR1 is LGHNA and CDR2 YSLEER. V was pared by 5 bases and J by 0 bases, with 7 bases of the junction left unmatched. The CDR3 consists of 16 residues. This clonotype has ten or more counts. Its antigen is as yet unknown. This clonotype originated in a man between 18 and 35 years old who had mild COVID-19 (a few samples of this study predate the infection). Cell type and time point are not known. Source material: PBMCs or a T cell subset sorted from them (not recorded which). The V and J genes are TRBV4-3 and TRBJ2-1, with 7 bases aligning to TRBD1. The CDR3 DNA reads as TGCGCCAGCAGCGAGACAGGGTGGAGCTCCTACAATGAGCAGTTCTTC. Amino acid sequence: CASSETGWSSYNEQFF.